This TCR beta chain was sequenced for a study of identifying expanded T cells in peripheral blood. The CDR3 loop spans 15 amino acids. Germline CDR1 GTSNPN, CDR2 SVGIG (reference sequence). V lost 1 base and J lost 3, with 13 bases in between. Sequencing was performed with immunoSEQ multiplex PCR; in TCRdb, only in-frame clones are kept and a portion is missing. Of roughly 120,000 clones in the sample, less than 90% were seen once. The chain has TRBV30 and TRBJ2-1, with D perhaps TRBD1 (5 bases). This clonotype was obtained from a person between 18 and 75 years old in good health. Source material: blood. CDR3 in amino acids: CAWSARGAYYNEQFF. CDR3 in DNA: TGTGCCTGGAGTGCACGTGGGGCCTACTACAATGAGCAGTTCTTC.